A single T cell receptor (beta chain) is shown here with its context. Time point indicated: after neoadjuvant nivolumab, at surgical resection. This sample is drawn from a study of neoadjuvant anti-PD-1 for oral cavity cancer. Here immunoSEQ multiplex PCR was the method, and the copy in TCRdb shows in-frame clones only, minus some. The table lists roughly 68,000 clones, around 85% of them singletons. Trimming removed 2 bases at V and 8 bases at J, with 18 bases between. Looked up from germline, CDR1 is GTSNPN and CDR2 is SVGIG (reference sequence). The CDR3 runs 14 residues. The chain carries TRBV30 and TRBJ1-2; no definite D call. This sequence originates from a person aged 40 to 85 with oral cavity squamous cell carcinoma. This specimen consisted of PBMCs, obtained after nivolumab (anti-PD-1) treatment. The DNA for the CDR3 is TGTGCCTGGAGTCCCACGACCATGCGCGGAGGCTACACCTTC. Encoded protein: CAWSPTTMRGGYTF.